One sample yielded the 32 T cell receptor beta chains listed below, sequenced in a study of cytomegalovirus exposure and HLA in healthy donors (dated by TCRdb to the late 2010s). The library relied on the immunoSEQ multiplex PCR assay. For the multiplex PCR, a mixture combining 60 forward primers for TCR Vbeta segments and 13 reverse primers for TCR Jbeta segments was used. The source is immuneACCESS, and TCRdb retained only in-frame sequences with V and J called. Part of the clones is not carried over; for the studies checked, unresolved V genes explain less than half of this, and the remainder is unexplained. The table for this sample lists about 96,000 clones. The biggest ten clones account for about 3.4% of the sample. Sequenced sample: PBMCs. These receptor sequences come from a woman in her twenties or thirties in good health and CMV-seronegative.

This chain uses TRBV13 with TRBJ2-7; D possibly corresponds to TRBD1 (5 bases). Germline V gene lookup returns CDR1 PRHDT and CDR2 FYEKMQ (reference sequence). V was trimmed by 5 bases and J by 4 bases, leaving 12 bases between them. The CDR3 is made up of 13 amino acids. CDR3 in DNA: TGTGCCAGCAGCCAGGGTCGGCTATACGAGCAGTACTTC. This gives the protein CASSQGRLYEQYF.

The CDR3 DNA is TGTGCCAGCAGCCTCGGCACTGAAGCTTTCTTT. Its translation is CASSLGTEAFF. This chain connects TRBV5-8 to TRBJ1-1; no clear D gene. The CDR3 sequence is 11 residues long. In germline, CDR1 is SGHTS, CDR2 YDEGEE. V was trimmed by 4 bases and J by 4 bases, leaving 5 bases between them.

The chain joins TRBV7-3 to TRBJ2-2; 9 bases are shared with TRBD2. This CDR3 has 15 residues. Germline V gene data show CDR1 as SGHTA and CDR2 as FQGTGA. The V segment lost 3 bases and the J segment 5 bases; nucleotides outside the gene matches: 4. Here the CDR3 reads CASSFSGSGTGELFF. DNA for the CDR3: TGTGCCAGCAGCTTTAGCGGGAGTGGAACCGGGGAGCTGTTTTTT.

CDR3 sequence (DNA): TGTGCCAGCAGCTTGGGGACAGGGGGCGAGGTGGACAATGAGCAGTTCTTC. Its translation is CASSLGTGGEVDNEQFF. This chain joins TRBV5-4 and TRBJ2-1; 11 bases line up with TRBD1. V lost 0 bases to trimming and J lost 5 bases; unmatched junction nucleotides: 7. CDR1 and CDR2 from the germline V gene are SGHNT and YYREEE (reference sequence). The length of the CDR3 is 17 residues.

J is TRBJ2-7 and V is TRBV4-1; 7 bases agree with TRBD1. The CDR3 is 13 amino acids. Germline CDR1 and CDR2: MGHRA and YSYEKL. V lost 5 bases to trimming and J lost 6 bases; unmatched junction nucleotides: 7. Here the CDR3 reads CASSRGRVGEQYF. As DNA, the CDR3 is TGCGCCAGCAGCAGGGGGCGCGTCGGCGAGCAGTACTTC.

The CDR3 region is CASKGGQHSNQPQHF. CDR3 DNA: TGTGCCAGCAAAGGAGGGCAACATAGCAATCAGCCCCAGCATTTT. V and J are TRBV6-1 and TRBJ1-5; D unresolved. The V and J ends lost 7 bases and 0 bases respectively, with 13 bases between them. CDR3 size: 15 residues. Germline-derived CDR1 and CDR2 are MNHNS and SASEGT.

With regard to this clone: The sample contains more than one DNA sequence encoding this CDR3. The chain has TRBV27 and TRBJ2-5; TRBD2 aligns across 13 bases. Germline assignment: CDR1 MNHEY and CDR2 SMNVEV (reference sequence). The V and J ends lost 3 bases and 4 bases, in that order; junction bases with no gene match: 2. CDR3 length: 15 residues. CDR3 in DNA: TGTGCCAGCAGTTTCGGACTAGCGGGAGTAGAGACCCAGTACTTC. Amino acids: CASSFGLAGVETQYF.

Comment on this clone: This CDR3 is also generated by other DNA sequences in the sample. This chain connects TRBV6-4 to TRBJ2-3; 8 nucleotides agree with TRBD2. The ends lost 4 bases at V and 0 bases at J; junction bases unmatched: 3. This CDR3 comprises 15 residues. Per the germline V gene, CDR1 is MRHNA and CDR2 is SNTAGT. In DNA form, the CDR3 reads TGTGCCAGCAGTGCCATAGCGGGGAGCACAGATACGCAGTATTTT. This encodes CASSAIAGSTDTQYF.

The rearrangement links TRBV5-1 to TRBJ2-3, with 7 bases matching TRBD2. The CDR3 covers 16 residues. In germline, CDR1 is SGHRS, CDR2 YFSETQ. V shed 0 bases, J shed 2 bases, and the junction held 6 bases outside the gene matches. The CDR3, as DNA: TGCGCCAGCAGCTTGGCCGAGCGGGAACTCACAGATACGCAGTATTTT. Encoded protein: CASSLAERELTDTQYF.

Here the CDR3 reads CATRLTGGRYWNTEAFF. CDR3 sequence (DNA): TGTGCCACCAGGCTGACAGGGGGCCGATATTGGAACACTGAAGCTTTCTTT. The chain uses TRBV15 and TRBJ1-1, with TRBD1 identical over 10 bases. After removal of 6 bases from V and 1 base from J, the junction contained 11 bases not matched to a gene. CDR1 is LNHNV, CDR2 YYDKDF, per germline (reference sequence). The CDR3 totals 17 residues.

The gene calls are TRBV28 and TRBJ2-1; TRBD1 matches 7 bases. The CDR3 is 15 residues long. The trim removed 4 bases at V and 7 bases at J, leaving 10 bases unmatched. Germline V gives CDR1 MDHEN, CDR2 SYDVKM. The CDR3 loop reads CASSSQGPQGNEQFF. The CDR3 nucleotides read TGTGCCAGCAGTTCACAGGGGCCCCAGGGAAATGAGCAGTTCTTC.

This chain links TRBV7-8 with TRBJ2-7; TRBD1 might be the D (5 bases). This CDR3 has 14 residues. V was cut by 1 base and J by 3 bases, with 10 bases left in between. Germline assignment: CDR1 SGHVS and CDR2 FQNEAQ. CDR3 DNA: TGTGCCAGCAGCTTAGGAGACAGATACTACGAGCAGTACTTC. Its translation is CASSLGDRYYEQYF.

V and J are TRBV27 and TRBJ1-1; possible D gene TRBD1, 5 bases. This CDR3 has 15 residues. Trimming shortened V by 1 base and J by 1 base, and 10 bases separated the two germline ends. Germline values: CDR1 MNHEY, CDR2 SMNVEV (reference sequence). CDR3 loop: CASSLFGAENTEAFF. The CDR3 nucleotides are TGTGCCAGCAGTTTATTTGGGGCGGAGAACACTGAAGCTTTCTTT.

V is TRBV7-9 and J is TRBJ2-7, with a weak D call TRBD1 (5 bases). The germline CDR1 and CDR2 sequences are SEHNR and FQNEAQ (reference sequence). V was trimmed by 0 bases and J by 6 bases, leaving 15 bases between them. This CDR3 contains 15 residues. CDR3 loop: CASSLAQGARGEQYF. CDR3 DNA: TGTGCCAGCAGCTTAGCTCAGGGCGCTAGGGGCGAGCAGTACTTC.

As for this clone: One junction end disagrees with the germline gene, perhaps due to a read error. This chain joins TRBV7-2 and TRBJ1-2; unclear D gene. CDR1 SGHTA and CDR2 FQGNSA come from the germline V gene. The CDR3 runs 13 residues. DNA of the CDR3: TGTGCCAGCAGCTTCGGCGGTAACTATGGCCACACCTTC. This sequence encodes CASSFGGNYGHTF.

The chain employs TRBV28 and TRBJ2-7; TRBD1 is a possible D gene (5 bases). V dropped 1 base and J dropped 3 bases, with 13 bases sitting between them. CDR1 and CDR2 from the germline V gene are MDHEN and SYDVKM. The CDR3 extends over 15 amino acids. The CDR3 spells CASSLSPDQGYEQYF. DNA for the CDR3: TGTGCCAGCAGTTTATCCCCTGATCAGGGCTACGAGCAGTACTTC.

V gene TRBV28 combines with J gene TRBJ2-1; 8 nucleotides match TRBD2. The CDR3 sequence is 15 residues long. Germline loops: CDR1 MDHEN, CDR2 SYDVKM. J lost 7 bases, V lost 3 bases, and 8 bases had no gene match. CDR3 sequence: CASSFRSGRSNEQFF. CDR3 sequence (DNA): TGTGCCAGCAGTTTTCGAAGCGGGAGAAGTAATGAGCAGTTCTTC.

The chain is built from TRBV20-1 and TRBJ1-4; D unresolved. In germline, CDR1 is DFQATT, CDR2 SNEGSKA (reference sequence). Between the trimmed V and J ends, which lost 5 bases and 4 bases, there was a span of 5 bases. This CDR3 is built from 11 residues. CDR3 in amino acids: CSAHYNEKLFF. CDR3 DNA: TGCAGTGCTCACTATAATGAAAAACTGTTTTTT.

This chain links TRBV6-6 with TRBJ2-1; unclear D gene. Trimming took off 6 bases at V and 6 bases at J, with 6 bases between the two ends. The CDR3 extends over 11 amino acids. Germline CDR1 reads MNHNY; CDR2 reads SVGAGI (reference sequence). CDR3 sequence: CASSNTNEQFF. In DNA, the CDR3 is TGTGCCAGCAGCAACACCAATGAGCAGTTCTTC.

This chain joins TRBV5-6 and TRBJ1-1; maybe TRBD1 (5 bases). This CDR3 has 15 residues. V lost 3 bases to trimming and J lost 1 base, with 13 bases between them. Germline CDR1 and CDR2: SGHDT and YYEEEE. The CDR3 sequence is CASSSLVGGNTEAFF. CDR3 DNA: TGTGCCAGCAGCTCACTTGTGGGGGGGAACACTGAAGCTTTCTTT.

The V call is TRBV4-1, the J call TRBJ1-4; 8 bases are a match to TRBD1. V shed 2 bases, J shed 7 bases, and the junction held 6 bases outside the gene matches. In germline, CDR1 is MGHRA, CDR2 YSYEKL. There are 15 residues in the CDR3. The CDR3 DNA is TGCGCCAGCAGCCAATGGACAGGGATCGTTGAAAAACTGTTTTTT. Its protein is CASSQWTGIVEKLFF.

The chain links TRBV11-2 to TRBJ1-1; a weak D match, TRBD1 (5 bases). There are 14 residues in the CDR3. V lost 4 bases to trimming and J lost 1 base, with 10 bases between them. Looked up from germline, CDR1 is SGHAT and CDR2 is FQNNGV. For the CDR3, the DNA is TGTGCCAGCAGCTACGGTGACAGGAACACTGAAGCTTTCTTT. Translation: CASSYGDRNTEAFF.

The J gene is TRBJ1-2, the V gene TRBV6-5; 10 nucleotides match TRBD1. Trimming at V came to 10 bases and at J to 6 bases, leaving 5 bases not matched to a gene. The V gene's germline CDR1 is MNHEY and CDR2 SVGAGI. The CDR3 length is 12 residues. The CDR3 sequence: CATRQGANGYTF. Here the CDR3 DNA reads TGTGCCACCAGACAGGGGGCAAATGGCTACACCTTC.

The chain uses TRBV11-3 and TRBJ1-1; possible D gene TRBD1, 6 bases. The length of the CDR3 is 13 residues. CDR1 SGHNT and CDR2 YENEEA come from the germline V gene. With 1 base removed from V and 6 bases from J, the gap between germline ends came to 9 bases. CDR3 coding DNA: TGTGCCAGCAGCTTAGGGGGGCTGGCTGAAGCTTTCTTT. It codes for CASSLGGLAEAFF.

The chain recombines TRBV9 with TRBJ2-7, with TRBD2 identical over 9 bases. The length of the CDR3 is 16 residues. The V gene end was trimmed by 0 bases and the J gene end by 6 bases; junction bases not matched to a gene: 10. Germline loops: CDR1 SGDLS, CDR2 YYNGEE. For the CDR3, the DNA is TGTGCCAGCAGCGTAGGAGGCGGGAGGGCCTCGGGCGAGCAGTACTTC. Its translation: CASSVGGGRASGEQYF.

This sequence joins TRBV9 and TRBJ1-1, with 7 bases lining up with TRBD1. Losses at the gene ends were 3 bases for V and 1 base for J; bases not matched to a gene: 3. The CDR3 sequence is 14 residues long. Germline V gene data show CDR1 as SGDLS and CDR2 as YYNGEE. Written as DNA, the CDR3 is TGTGCCAGCAGCGCAGGGACAGAGAACACTGAAGCTTTCTTT. This translates into CASSAGTENTEAFF. The whole variable domain, filled in from reference TRBV9 and TRBJ1-1, reads DSGVTQTPKHLITATGQRVTLRCSPRSGDLSVYWYQQSLDQGLQFLIQYYNGEERAKGNILERFSAQQFPDLHSELNLSSLELGDSALYFCASSAGTENTEAFFGQGTRLTVV.

The V and J genes are TRBV7-8 and TRBJ2-1; weak D call: TRBD1 (6 bases). Trimming removed 8 bases from V and 5 bases from J, with 13 bases in between. The CDR3 is made up of 13 amino acids. CDR1 SGHVS and CDR2 FQNEAQ come from the germline V gene. CDR3 loop: CASLVRGNNEQFF. CDR3 in DNA: TGTGCCAGCCTCGTTAGGGGGAACAATGAGCAGTTCTTC.

This sequence joins TRBV28 and TRBJ2-1, with TRBD2 identical over 14 bases. Trimming took 5 bases from V and 9 from J; bases not matched to a gene: 12. The CDR3 runs to 17 residues. Germline V lookup: CDR1 MDHEN, CDR2 SYDVKM. CDR3 sequence reads: CASSTGLAGESGVEQFF. DNA for the CDR3: TGTGCCAGCAGTACGGGACTAGCGGGAGAATCGGGGGTTGAGCAGTTCTTC. The whole variable domain, remainder taken from reference TRBV28 and TRBJ2-1, is DVKVTQSSRYLVKRTGEKVFLECVQDMDHENMFWYRQDPGLGLRLIYFSYDVKMKEKGDIPEGYSVSREKKERFSLILESASTNQTSMYLCASSTGLAGESGVEQFFGPGTRLTVL.

The V gene is TRBV28, the J gene TRBJ2-3; a weak D match, TRBD1 (6 bases). This CDR3 is 14 amino acids long. From germline, CDR1 is MDHEN and CDR2 SYDVKM. Trimming took 5 bases from V and 4 from J, leaving 13 bases between them. The CDR3 sequence is CASSLGGSSDTQYF. The CDR3 DNA is TGTGCCAGCAGTCTAGGGGGTTCGTCAGATACGCAGTATTTT.

The chain couples TRBV28 to TRBJ2-7; 10 bases map to TRBD1. CDR1 MDHEN and CDR2 SYDVKM come from the germline V gene. This CDR3 comprises 15 residues. J lost 1 base, V lost 6 bases, and 6 bases had no gene match. The CDR3 here is CASSSRDRGSYEQYF. The DNA of the CDR3 is TGTGCCAGCAGCAGCCGGGACAGGGGATCCTACGAGCAGTACTTC.

V is TRBV29-1 and J is TRBJ2-3; tentatively, D is TRBD1 (5 bases). V lost 4 bases, J lost 1 base, and 12 bases lay in between. CDR1 is SQVTM and CDR2 is ANQGSEA in the germline V gene. The CDR3 is 14 residues long. CDR3 residues: CSVVRQGGTDTQYF. CDR3 DNA: TGCAGCGTTGTTAGGCAGGGCGGCACAGATACGCAGTATTTT.

The genes are TRBV28 and TRBJ2-5; tentative D call: TRBD2 (6 bases). There are 14 residues in the CDR3. The ends were cut back, 9 bases at V and 3 bases at J, with 17 bases in the middle. Germline V lookup: CDR1 MDHEN, CDR2 SYDVKM. In nucleotides, the CDR3 is TGTGCCAGTCGGCCAGGGACTGTAAAAGAGACCCAGTACTTC. This encodes CASRPGTVKETQYF.